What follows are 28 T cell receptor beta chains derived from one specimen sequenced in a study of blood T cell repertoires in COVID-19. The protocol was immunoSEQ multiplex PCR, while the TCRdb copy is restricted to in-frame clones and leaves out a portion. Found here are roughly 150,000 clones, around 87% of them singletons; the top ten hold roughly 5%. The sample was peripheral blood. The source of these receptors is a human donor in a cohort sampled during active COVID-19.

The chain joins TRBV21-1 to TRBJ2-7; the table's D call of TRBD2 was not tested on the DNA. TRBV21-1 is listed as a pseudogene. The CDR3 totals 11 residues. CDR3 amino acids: CASMFSYEQYF. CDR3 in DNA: TGTGCCAGTATGTTTTCCTACGAGCAGTACTTC.

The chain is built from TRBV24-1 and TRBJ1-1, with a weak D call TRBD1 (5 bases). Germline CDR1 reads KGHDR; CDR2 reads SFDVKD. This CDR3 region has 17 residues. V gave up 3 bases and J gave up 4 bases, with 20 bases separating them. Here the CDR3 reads CATSDPYPGTGGTEAFF. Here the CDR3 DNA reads TGTGCCACCAGTGATCCCTACCCCGGTACGGGGGGCACTGAAGCTTTCTTT.

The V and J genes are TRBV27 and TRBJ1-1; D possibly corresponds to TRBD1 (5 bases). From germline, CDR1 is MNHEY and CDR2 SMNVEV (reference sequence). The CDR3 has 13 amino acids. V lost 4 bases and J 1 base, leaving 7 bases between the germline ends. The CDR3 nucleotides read TGTGCCAGCAGTTGGCAGGGGAACACTGAAGCTTTCTTT. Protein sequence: CASSWQGNTEAFF.

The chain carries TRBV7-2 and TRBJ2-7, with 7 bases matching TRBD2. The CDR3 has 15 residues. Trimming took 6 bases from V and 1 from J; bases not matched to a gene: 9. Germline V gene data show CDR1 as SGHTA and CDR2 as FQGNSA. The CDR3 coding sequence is TGTGCCAGCAGTTATCCCGGGACTACTTCCTACGAGCAGTACTTC. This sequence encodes CASSYPGTTSYEQYF.

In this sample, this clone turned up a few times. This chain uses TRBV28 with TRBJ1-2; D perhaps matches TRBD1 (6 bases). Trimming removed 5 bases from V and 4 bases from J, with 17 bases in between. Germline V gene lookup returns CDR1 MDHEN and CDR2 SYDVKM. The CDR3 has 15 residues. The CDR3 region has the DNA TGTGCCAGCAGTATCCCCCAGGGGAGAGGCTATGGCTACACCTTC. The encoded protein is CASSIPQGRGYGYTF.

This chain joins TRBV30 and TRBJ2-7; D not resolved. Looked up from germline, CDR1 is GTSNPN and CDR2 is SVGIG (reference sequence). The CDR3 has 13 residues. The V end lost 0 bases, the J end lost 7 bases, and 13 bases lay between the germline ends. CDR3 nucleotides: TGTGCCTGGAGTGTACAGTTCTTAAGAGAGCAGTACTTC. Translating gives CAWSVQFLREQYF.

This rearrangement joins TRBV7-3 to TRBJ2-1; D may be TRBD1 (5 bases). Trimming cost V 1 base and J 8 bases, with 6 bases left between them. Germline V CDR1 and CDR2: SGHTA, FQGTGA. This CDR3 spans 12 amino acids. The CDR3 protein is CASSLRGHEQFF. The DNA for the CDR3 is TGTGCCAGCAGCTTAAGGGGCCATGAGCAGTTCTTC.

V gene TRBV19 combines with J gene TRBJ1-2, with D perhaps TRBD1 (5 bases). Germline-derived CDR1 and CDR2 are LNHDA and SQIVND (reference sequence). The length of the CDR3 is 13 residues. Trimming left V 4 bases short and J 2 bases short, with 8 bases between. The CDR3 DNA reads TGTGCCAGTAGTACTCGACAGAACTATGGCTACACCTTC. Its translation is CASSTRQNYGYTF.

In DNA, the CDR3 is TGTGCCAGCAGTCGGACTAGCGGGAGGATAGATACGCAGTATTTT. This translates into CASSRTSGRIDTQYF. The J gene is TRBJ2-3, the V gene TRBV7-2; 14 nucleotides agree with TRBD2. Germline V gene sequence: CDR1 SGHTA, CDR2 FQGNSA. The V gene end was trimmed by 6 bases and the J gene end by 5 bases; junction bases not matched to a gene: 4. The CDR3 spans 15 residues.

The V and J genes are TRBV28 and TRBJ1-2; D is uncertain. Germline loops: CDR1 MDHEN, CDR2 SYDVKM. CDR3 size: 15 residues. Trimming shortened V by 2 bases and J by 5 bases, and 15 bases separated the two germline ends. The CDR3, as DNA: TGTGCCAGCAGTTTAGGAGCGGCAGGTGGATATGGCTACACCTTC. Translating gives CASSLGAAGGYGYTF.

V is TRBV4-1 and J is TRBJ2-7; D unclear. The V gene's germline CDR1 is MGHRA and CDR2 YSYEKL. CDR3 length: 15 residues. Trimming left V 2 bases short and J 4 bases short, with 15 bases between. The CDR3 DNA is TGCGCCAGCAGCCAATTGTTAGGAGTAAGGTACGAGCAGTACTTC. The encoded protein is CASSQLLGVRYEQYF.

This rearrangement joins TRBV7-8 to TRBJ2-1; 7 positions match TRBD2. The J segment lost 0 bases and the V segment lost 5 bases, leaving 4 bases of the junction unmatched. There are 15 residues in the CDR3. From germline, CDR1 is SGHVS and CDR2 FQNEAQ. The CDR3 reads CASSPTSASYNEQFF. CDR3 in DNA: TGTGCCAGCAGCCCAACTAGCGCCTCCTACAATGAGCAGTTCTTC.

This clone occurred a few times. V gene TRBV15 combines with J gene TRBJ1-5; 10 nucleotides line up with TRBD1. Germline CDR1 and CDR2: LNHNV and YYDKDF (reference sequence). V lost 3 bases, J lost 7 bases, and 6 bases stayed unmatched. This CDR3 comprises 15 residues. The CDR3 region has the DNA TGTGCCACCAGCAGCCTCTCGGACAGGGGGCAGCCCCAGCATTTT. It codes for CATSSLSDRGQPQHF. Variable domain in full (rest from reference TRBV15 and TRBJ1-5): DAMVIQNPRYQVTQFGKPVTLSCSQTLNHNVMYWYQQKSSQAPKLLFHYYDKDFNNEADTPDNFQSRRPNTSFCFLDIRSPGLGDTAMYLCATSSLSDRGQPQHFGDGTRLSIL.

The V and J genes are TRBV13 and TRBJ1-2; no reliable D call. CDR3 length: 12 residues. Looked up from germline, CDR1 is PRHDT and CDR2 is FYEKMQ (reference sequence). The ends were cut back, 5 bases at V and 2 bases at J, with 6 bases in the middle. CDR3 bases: TGTGCCAGCAGCGGCGGAAACTATGGCTACACCTTC. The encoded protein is CASSGGNYGYTF.

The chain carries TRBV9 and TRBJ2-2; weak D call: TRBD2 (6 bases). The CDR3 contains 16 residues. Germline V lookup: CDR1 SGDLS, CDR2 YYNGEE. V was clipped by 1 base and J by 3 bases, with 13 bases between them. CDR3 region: CASSVSWRDYTGELFF. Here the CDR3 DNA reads TGTGCCAGCAGCGTATCCTGGCGGGATTACACCGGGGAGCTGTTTTTT.

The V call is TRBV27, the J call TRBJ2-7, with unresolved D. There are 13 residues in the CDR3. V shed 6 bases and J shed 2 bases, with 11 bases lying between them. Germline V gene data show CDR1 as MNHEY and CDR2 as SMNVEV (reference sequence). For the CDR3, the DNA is TGTGCCAGCAGCCCGACTGGTACCTACGAGCAGTACTTC. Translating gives CASSPTGTYEQYF.

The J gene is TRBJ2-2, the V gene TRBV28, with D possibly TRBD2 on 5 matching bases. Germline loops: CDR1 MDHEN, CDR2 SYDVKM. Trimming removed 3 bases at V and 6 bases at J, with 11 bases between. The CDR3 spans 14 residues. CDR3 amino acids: CASSFRELAGELFF. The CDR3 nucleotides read TGTGCCAGCAGTTTTCGGGAATTGGCCGGGGAGCTGTTTTTT.

The CDR3 here is CASSQVGGREPHTQYF. Here the CDR3 DNA reads TGCGCCAGCAGCCAAGTGGGCGGGAGGGAACCCCATACGCAGTATTTT. The rearrangement uses TRBV4-1 and TRBJ2-3, with TRBD2 matching 9 bases. The CDR3 has 16 amino acids. With V trimmed by 1 base and J by 7 bases, 9 bases remained unmatched. The V gene's germline CDR1 is MGHRA and CDR2 YSYEKL.

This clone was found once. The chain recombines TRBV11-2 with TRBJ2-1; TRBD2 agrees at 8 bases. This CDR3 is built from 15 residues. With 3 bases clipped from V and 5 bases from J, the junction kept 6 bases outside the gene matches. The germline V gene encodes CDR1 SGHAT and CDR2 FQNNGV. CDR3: CASSLRTSRNNEQFF. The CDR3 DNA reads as TGTGCCAGCAGCTTGCGGACTAGCAGGAACAATGAGCAGTTCTTC.

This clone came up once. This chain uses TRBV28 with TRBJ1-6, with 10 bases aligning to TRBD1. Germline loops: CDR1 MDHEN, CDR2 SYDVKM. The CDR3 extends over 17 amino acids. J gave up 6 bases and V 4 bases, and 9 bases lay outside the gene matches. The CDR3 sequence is CASSSTGTGEGNSPLHF. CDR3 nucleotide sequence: TGTGCCAGCAGTTCGACCGGGACAGGGGAGGGTAATTCACCCCTCCACTTT.

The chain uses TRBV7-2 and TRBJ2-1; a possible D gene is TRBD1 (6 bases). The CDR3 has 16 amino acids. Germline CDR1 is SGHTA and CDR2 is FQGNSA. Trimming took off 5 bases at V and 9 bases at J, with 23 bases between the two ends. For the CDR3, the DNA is TGTGCCAGCAGCCACCCCAAGACAGGAGCCGTGGGTGAGCAGTTCTTC. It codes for CASSHPKTGAVGEQFF.

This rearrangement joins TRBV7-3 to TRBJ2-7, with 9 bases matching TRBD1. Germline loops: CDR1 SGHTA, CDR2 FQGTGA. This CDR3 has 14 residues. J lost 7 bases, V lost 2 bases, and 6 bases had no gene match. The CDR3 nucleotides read TGTGCCAGCAGCTTAGAACAGGGGGCGAGGGAGCAGTACTTC. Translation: CASSLEQGAREQYF. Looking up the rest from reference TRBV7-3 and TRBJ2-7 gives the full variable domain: GAGVSQTPSNKVTEKGKYVELRCDPISGHTALYWYRQSLGQGPEFLIYFQGTGAADDSGLPNDRFFAVRPEGSVSTLKIQRTERGDSAVYLCASSLEQGAREQYFGPGTRLTVT.

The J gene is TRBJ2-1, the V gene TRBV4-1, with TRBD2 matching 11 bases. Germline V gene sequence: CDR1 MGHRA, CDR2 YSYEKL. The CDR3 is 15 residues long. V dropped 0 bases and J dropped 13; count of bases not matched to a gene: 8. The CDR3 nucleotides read TGCGCCAGCAGCCAAGATTCTAGCGGGAGGTACAAACAGTTCTTC. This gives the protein CASSQDSSGRYKQFF.

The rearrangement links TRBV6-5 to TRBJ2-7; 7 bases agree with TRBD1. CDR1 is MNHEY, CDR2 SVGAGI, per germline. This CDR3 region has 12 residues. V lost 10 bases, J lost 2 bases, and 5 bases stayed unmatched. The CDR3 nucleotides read TGTGCCACTTCAGGGGGTCCCTACGAGCAGTACTTC. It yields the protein CATSGGPYEQYF.

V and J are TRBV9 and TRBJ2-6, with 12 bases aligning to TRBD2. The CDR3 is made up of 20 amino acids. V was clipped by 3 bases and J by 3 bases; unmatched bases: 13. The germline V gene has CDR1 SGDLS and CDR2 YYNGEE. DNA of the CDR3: TGTGCCAGCAGCGCCCTGGAAAGGCTAGCGGGGGGGCTTGGGGCCAACGTCCTGACTTTC. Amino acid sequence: CASSALERLAGGLGANVLTF.

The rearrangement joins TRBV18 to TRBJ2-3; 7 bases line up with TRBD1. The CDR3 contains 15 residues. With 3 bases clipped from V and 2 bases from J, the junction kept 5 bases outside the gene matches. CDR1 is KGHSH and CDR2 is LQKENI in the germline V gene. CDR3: CASSPRDRITDTQYF. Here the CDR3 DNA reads TGTGCCAGCTCACCGAGGGACAGAATCACAGATACGCAGTATTTT.

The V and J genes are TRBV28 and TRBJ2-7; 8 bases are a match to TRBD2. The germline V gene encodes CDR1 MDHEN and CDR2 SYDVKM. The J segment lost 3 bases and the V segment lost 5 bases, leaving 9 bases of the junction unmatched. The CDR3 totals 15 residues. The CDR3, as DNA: TGTGCCAGCAGTCCACACCGGACTAGCAGCTACGAGCAGTACTTC. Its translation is CASSPHRTSSYEQYF.

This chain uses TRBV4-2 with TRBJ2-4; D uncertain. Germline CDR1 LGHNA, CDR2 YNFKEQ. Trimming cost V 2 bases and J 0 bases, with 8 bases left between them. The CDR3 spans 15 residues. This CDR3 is CASSQTVLAKNIQYF. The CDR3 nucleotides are TGTGCCAGCAGCCAAACAGTACTAGCCAAAAACATTCAGTACTTC.